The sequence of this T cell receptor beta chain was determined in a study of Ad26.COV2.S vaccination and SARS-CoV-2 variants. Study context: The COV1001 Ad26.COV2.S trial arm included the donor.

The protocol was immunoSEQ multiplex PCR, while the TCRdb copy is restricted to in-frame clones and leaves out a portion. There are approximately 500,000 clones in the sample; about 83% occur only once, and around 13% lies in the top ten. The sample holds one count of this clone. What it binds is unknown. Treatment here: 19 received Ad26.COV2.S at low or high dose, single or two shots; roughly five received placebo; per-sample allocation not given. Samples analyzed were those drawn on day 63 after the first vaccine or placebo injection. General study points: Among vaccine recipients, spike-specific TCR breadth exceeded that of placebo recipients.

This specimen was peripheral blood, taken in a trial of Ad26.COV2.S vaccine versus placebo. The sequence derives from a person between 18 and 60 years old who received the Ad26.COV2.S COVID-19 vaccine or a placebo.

The CDR3 here is CASSPALAERGTQYF. The CDR3 region has the DNA TGTGCCAGCAGCCCTGCTTTAGCGGAGCGGGGTACGCAGTATTTT. The chain couples TRBV3-1 (or the pseudogene TRBV3-2) to TRBJ2-3, with 7 bases lining up with TRBD2. There are 15 residues in the CDR3. V gave up 4 bases and J gave up 8 bases; unmatched junction bases: 12. Per the germline V gene, CDR1 is LGHDT and CDR2 is YNNKEL (reference sequence).